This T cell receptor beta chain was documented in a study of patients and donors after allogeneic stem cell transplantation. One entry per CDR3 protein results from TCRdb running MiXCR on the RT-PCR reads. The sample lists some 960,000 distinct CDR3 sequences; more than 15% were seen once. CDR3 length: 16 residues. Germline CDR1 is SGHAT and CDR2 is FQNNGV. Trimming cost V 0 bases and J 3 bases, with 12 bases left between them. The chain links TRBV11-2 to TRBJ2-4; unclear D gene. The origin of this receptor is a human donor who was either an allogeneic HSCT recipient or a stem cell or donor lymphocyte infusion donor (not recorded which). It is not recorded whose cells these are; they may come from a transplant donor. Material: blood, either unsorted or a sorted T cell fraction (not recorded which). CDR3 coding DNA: TGTGCCAGCAGCTTAGATTGGGTGGTCCGCAAAAACATTCAGTACTTC. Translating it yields CASSLDWVVRKNIQYF.